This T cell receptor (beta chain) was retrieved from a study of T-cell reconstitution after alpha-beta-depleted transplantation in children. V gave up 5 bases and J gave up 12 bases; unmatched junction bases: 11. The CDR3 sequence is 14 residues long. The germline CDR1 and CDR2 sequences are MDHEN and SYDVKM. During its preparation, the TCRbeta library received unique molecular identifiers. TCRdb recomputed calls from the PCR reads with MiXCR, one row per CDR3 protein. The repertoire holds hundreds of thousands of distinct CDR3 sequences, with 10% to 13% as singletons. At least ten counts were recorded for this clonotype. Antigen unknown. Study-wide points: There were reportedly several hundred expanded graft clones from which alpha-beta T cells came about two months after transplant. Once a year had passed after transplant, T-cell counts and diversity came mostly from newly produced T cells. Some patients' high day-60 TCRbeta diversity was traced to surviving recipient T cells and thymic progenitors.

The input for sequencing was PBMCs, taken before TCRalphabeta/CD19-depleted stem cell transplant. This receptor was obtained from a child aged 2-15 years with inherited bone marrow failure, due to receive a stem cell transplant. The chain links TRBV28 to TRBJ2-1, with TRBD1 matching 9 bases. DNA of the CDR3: TGTGCCAGCAGTGCCCCAGGACAGGGGCGGGGGCAGTTCTTC. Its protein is CASSAPGQGRGQFF.